Listed here are 13 T cell receptor beta chains from one sample, sequenced in a study of T cell repertoires in cytomegalovirus infection. MiXCR was run by TCRdb on the reads, yielding one entry per CDR3 protein. The data show around 740,000 distinct CDR3 sequences, under 40% seen once. The specimen was PBMCs. These receptors originate from a human donor in good health (CMV status not recorded). Some clones in this sample may be carry-over from other donors' samples.

The rearrangement uses TRBV3-1 and TRBJ2-2; the match to TRBD2 covers 7 bases. CDR1 LGHDT and CDR2 YNNKEL come from the germline V gene (reference sequence). Losses at the gene ends were 2 bases for V and 6 bases for J; bases not matched to a gene: 6. The CDR3 sequence is 15 residues long. CDR3 nucleotides: TGTGCCAGCAGCCAATCCGCGGGAGTATCCGGGGAGCTGTTTTTT. It is translated as CASSQSAGVSGELFF.

The chain is built from TRBV29-1 and TRBJ2-1, with 9 nucleotides matching TRBD2. The trim removed 1 base at V and 6 bases at J, leaving 13 bases unmatched. Germline loops: CDR1 SQVTM, CDR2 ANQGSEA. The CDR3 contains 17 residues. The CDR3 here is CSVEGDVSGRWGNEQFF. The CDR3 nucleotides are TGCAGCGTTGAAGGGGACGTAAGCGGGAGGTGGGGCAATGAGCAGTTCTTC.

The V gene is TRBV12-3 or TRBV12-4, the J gene TRBJ2-7; D is undetermined. V was shortened by 6 bases and J by 5 bases, with 11 bases between the two germline ends. CDR3 size: 12 residues. The CDR3 here is CASSNYWDEQYF. For the CDR3, the DNA is TGTGCCAGCAGCAACTATTGGGACGAGCAGTACTTC.

In its sample, this clonotype was seen a few times. This chain uses TRBV12-3 or TRBV12-4 with TRBJ2-5, with a possible D match to TRBD2 (6 bases). Trimming stripped 3 bases from V and 4 bases from J, with 15 bases between. This CDR3 is 15 amino acids long. For the CDR3, the DNA is TGTGCCAGCAGTTTCGATAATGGGGGGAGAGAGACCCAGTACTTC. It yields the protein CASSFDNGGRETQYF.

As concerns this clonotype: A read error may explain this, as a much larger clone is one base away. The gene calls are TRBV7-2 and TRBJ1-3; D call uncertain. The CDR3 contains 16 residues. Germline-derived CDR1 and CDR2 are SGHTA and FQGNSA. CDR3 bases: TGTGCCAGCAGCTTGAGCGGAGCTTTCTCTGGAAACACCATATCTTTT. This encodes CASSLSGAFSGNTISF.

The rearrangement joins TRBV20-1 to TRBJ2-7, with D perhaps matching TRBD1 or TRBD2 (5 bases each). Germline CDR1 DFQATT, CDR2 SNEGSKA (reference sequence). Between the trimmed V and J ends, which lost 5 bases and 6 bases, there was a span of 26 bases. The CDR3 covers 16 residues. CDR3 nucleotides: TGCAGTGCTCCCTCGGTCCGAGAGGGGTCGGTGGGCGAGCAGTACTTC. Amino acid sequence: CSAPSVREGSVGEQYF.

This chain joins TRBV4-1 and TRBJ1-6; weak D call: TRBD1 (6 bases). The germline gives CDR1 MGHRA, CDR2 YSYEKL. CDR3 length: 13 amino acids. Trimming removed 9 bases at V and 4 bases at J, with 10 bases between. The CDR3 spells CARAGQYNSPLHF. As DNA, the CDR3 is TGCGCCAGGGCTGGACAGTATAATTCACCCCTCCACTTT.

This clonotype appeared a few times. V and J are TRBV12-3 or TRBV12-4 and TRBJ2-3, with TRBD2 identical over 8 bases. V was clipped by 3 bases and J by 1 base; unmatched bases: 6. This CDR3 has 16 amino acids. CDR3 region: CASSFWASGRTDTQYF. As DNA, the CDR3 is TGTGCCAGCAGTTTTTGGGCTAGCGGGCGCACAGATACGCAGTATTTT.

This chain links TRBV28 with TRBJ2-5; TRBD2 matches 9 bases. This CDR3 has 13 amino acids. Germline V gene data show CDR1 as MDHEN and CDR2 as SYDVKM. V lost 5 bases, J lost 5 bases, and 3 bases stayed unmatched. This CDR3 reads CASSSGRMETQYF. DNA for the CDR3: TGTGCCAGCAGTAGCGGGAGGATGGAGACCCAGTACTTC.

This chain joins TRBV7-6 and TRBJ2-5; TRBD1 might be the D (5 bases). The CDR3 has 15 amino acids. V was clipped by 5 bases and J by 0 bases, with 13 bases between them. Germline loops: CDR1 SGHVS, CDR2 FNYEAQ. The CDR3 coding sequence is TGTGCCAGCAGCCCCTCCTTAGGGGACCAAGAGACCCAGTACTTC. Translated: CASSPSLGDQETQYF.

This clonotype appeared a single time. The J gene is TRBJ2-1, the V gene TRBV28; 11 positions match TRBD2. The germline V gene encodes CDR1 MDHEN and CDR2 SYDVKM. The CDR3 runs to 15 residues. The V and J ends lost 5 bases and 5 bases, in that order; junction bases with no gene match: 5. The CDR3 bases are TGTGCCAGCAGTATCACTAGCGGGGGTAACAATGAGCAGTTCTTC. Residues: CASSITSGGNNEQFF.

Comments on this clonotype: A junction boundary mismatches the germline segment, possibly from a read error. The CDR3 sequence: CASSQTMSSEWETQYF. CDR3 in DNA: TGTGCCAGCAGCCAGACGATGTCCTCAGAGTGGGAGACCCAGTACTTC. The rearrangement joins TRBV4-1 to TRBJ2-5; no clear D gene. Germline V CDR1 and CDR2: MGHRA, YSYEKL. The CDR3 covers 16 residues.

This clonotype has only one observation. This sequence joins TRBV24-1 and TRBJ2-1; 9 nucleotides match TRBD1. The CDR3 totals 17 residues. CDR1 and CDR2 (germline): KGHDR, SFDVKD. The J segment lost 4 bases and the V segment lost 4 bases, leaving 10 bases of the junction unmatched. CDR3 sequence reads: CATSDRDPGQGYNEQFF. CDR3 DNA sequence: TGTGCCACCAGTGACCGTGACCCGGGACAGGGTTACAATGAGCAGTTCTTC.